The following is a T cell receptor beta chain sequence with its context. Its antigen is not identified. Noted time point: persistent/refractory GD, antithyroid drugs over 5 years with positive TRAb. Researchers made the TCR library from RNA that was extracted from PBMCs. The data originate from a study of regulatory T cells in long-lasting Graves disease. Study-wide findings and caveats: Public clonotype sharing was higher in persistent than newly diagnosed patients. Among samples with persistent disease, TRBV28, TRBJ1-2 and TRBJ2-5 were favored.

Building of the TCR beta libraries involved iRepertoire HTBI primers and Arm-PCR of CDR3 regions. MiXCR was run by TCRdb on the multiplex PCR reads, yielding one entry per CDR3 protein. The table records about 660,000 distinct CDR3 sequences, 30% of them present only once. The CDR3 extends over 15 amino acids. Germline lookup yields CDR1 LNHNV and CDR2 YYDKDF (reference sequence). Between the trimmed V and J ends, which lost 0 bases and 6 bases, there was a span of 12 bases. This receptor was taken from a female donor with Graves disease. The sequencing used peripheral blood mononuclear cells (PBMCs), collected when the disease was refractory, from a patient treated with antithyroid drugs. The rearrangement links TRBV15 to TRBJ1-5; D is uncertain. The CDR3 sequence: CATSRDVGFGQPQHF. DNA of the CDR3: TGTGCCACCAGCAGAGATGTAGGGTTCGGTCAGCCCCAGCATTTT.